Listed here is a single T cell receptor beta chain. Here immunoSEQ multiplex PCR was the method, and the copy in TCRdb shows in-frame clones only, minus some. Of 200,000 to 250,000 clones listed, around 84% are singletons. This CDR3 is 14 amino acids long. Deletions cut 9 bases from V and 3 bases from J, with 18 bases between. Germline CDR1 reads SGHRS; CDR2 reads YFSETQ. This entry comes from a study of blood T cell repertoires in COVID-19. The origin of this receptor is a woman aged 70-85 years with active or convalescent COVID-19. The sequenced sample consisted of peripheral blood. This chain links TRBV5-1 with TRBJ2-5; possibly TRBD2 for D (6 bases). The CDR3 protein is CANPRGCSEETQYF. CDR3 in DNA: TGCGCCAACCCGCGGGGATGTTCGGAAGAGACCCAGTACTTC.